This T cell receptor (beta chain) came from a study of shared clonotypes between healthy human individuals. At the level of the study: Three CD4 naive, three CD4 memory, two CD8 naive and one CD8 memory plate were used per donor.

CD45RO-negative CD8 cells positively selected for CCR7 made up the naive population, which excluded terminally differentiated effector memory CD45RA+ cells. The donors, all of them Caucasian adults, lived in Nashville, Tennessee. Running of the assay took place at deep level. Only in-frame clones appear in the TCRdb table, and some are missing; sequencing was by immunoSEQ multiplex PCR. The profile shows about 2 million clones, approximately 95% of them singletons. The sequence derives from a man aged 18 to 35 in good health. The sequenced material came from naive CD8+ T cells sorted from blood.

For the CDR3, the DNA is TGCGCCAGCAGCGCCAGCGGGAGTGAGGGAGATACGCAGTATTTT. Translation gives CASSASGSEGDTQYF. The chain is built from TRBV4-1 and TRBJ2-3; TRBD2 aligns across 8 bases. Per germline, CDR1 MGHRA and CDR2 YSYEKL. The CDR3 extends over 15 amino acids. V was clipped by 5 bases and J by 5 bases; unmatched bases: 9.